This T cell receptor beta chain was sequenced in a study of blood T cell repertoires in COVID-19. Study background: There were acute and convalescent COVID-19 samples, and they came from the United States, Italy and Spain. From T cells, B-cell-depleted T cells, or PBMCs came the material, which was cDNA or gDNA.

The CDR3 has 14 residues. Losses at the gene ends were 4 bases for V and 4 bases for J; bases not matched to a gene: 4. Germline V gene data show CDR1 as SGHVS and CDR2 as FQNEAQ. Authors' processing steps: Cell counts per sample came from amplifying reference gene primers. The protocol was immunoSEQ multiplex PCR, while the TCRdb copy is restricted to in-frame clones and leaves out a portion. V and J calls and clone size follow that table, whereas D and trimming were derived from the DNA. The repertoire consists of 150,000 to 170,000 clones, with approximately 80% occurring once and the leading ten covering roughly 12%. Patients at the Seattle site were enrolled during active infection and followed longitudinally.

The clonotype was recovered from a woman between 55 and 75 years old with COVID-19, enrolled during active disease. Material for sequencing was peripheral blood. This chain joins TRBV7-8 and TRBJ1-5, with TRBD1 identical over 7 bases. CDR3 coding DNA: TGTGCCAGCAGCTACCGGGACAGAAATCAGCCCCAGCATTTT. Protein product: CASSYRDRNQPQHF.